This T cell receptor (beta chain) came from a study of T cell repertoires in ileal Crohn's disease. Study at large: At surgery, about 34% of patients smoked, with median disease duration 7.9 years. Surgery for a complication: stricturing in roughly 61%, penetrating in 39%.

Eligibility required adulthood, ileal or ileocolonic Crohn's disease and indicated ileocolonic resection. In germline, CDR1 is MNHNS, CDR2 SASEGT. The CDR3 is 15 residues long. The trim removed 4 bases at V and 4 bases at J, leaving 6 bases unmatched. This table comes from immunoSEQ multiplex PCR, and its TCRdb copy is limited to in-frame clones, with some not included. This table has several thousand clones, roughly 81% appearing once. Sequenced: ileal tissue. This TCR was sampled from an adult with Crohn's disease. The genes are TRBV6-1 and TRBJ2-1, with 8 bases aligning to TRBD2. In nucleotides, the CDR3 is TGTGCCAGCAGTGTAGCGGCTAGCGGGTACAATGAGCAGTTCTTC. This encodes CASSVAASGYNEQFF.